This T cell receptor beta chain was recorded in a study of cytomegalovirus exposure and HLA in healthy donors. Notes on the study in general: What a later analysis reportedly showed was that an Asian-associated ancestry cluster had fewer N-insertions than the roughly 670-donor mean.

As for this clone: Its specificity is unknown.

PCR involved 60 Vbeta and 13 Jbeta primers. Assay: immunoSEQ multiplex PCR; the TCRdb copy retains only in-frame clones and omits some. The sample includes around 110,000 clones. With 5 bases clipped from V and 8 bases from J, the junction kept 6 bases outside the gene matches. This CDR3 is built from 14 residues. The germline CDR1 and CDR2 sequences are MNHNY and SVGAGI (reference sequence). The clonotype was recovered from a man in his thirties or forties in good health and CMV-seronegative. Sequencing used PBMCs. The chain combines TRBV6-6 with TRBJ2-1, with 10 bases fitting TRBD1. The CDR3 protein is CASSRTGGGDEQFF. Written as DNA, the CDR3 is TGTGCCAGCAGTCGGACAGGGGGGGGCGATGAGCAGTTCTTC.